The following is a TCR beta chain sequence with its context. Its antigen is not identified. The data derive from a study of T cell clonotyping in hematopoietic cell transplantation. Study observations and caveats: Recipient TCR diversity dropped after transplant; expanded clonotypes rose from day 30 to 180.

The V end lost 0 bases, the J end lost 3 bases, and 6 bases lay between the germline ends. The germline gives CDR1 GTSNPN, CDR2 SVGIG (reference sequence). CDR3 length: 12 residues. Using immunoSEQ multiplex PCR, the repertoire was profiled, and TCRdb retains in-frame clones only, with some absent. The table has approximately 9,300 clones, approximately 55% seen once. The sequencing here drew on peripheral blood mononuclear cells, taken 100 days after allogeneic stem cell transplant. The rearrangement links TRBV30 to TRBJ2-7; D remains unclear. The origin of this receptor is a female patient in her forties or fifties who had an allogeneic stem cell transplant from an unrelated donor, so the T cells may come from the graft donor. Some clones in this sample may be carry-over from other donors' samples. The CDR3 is CAWSVGFYEQYF. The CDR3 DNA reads TGTGCCTGGAGTGTGGGCTTCTACGAGCAGTACTTC. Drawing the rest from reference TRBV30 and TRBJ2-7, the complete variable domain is SQTIHQWPATLVQPVGSPLSLECTVEGTSNPNLYWYRQAAGRGLQLLFYSVGIGQISSEVPQNLSASRPQDRQFILSSKKLLLSDSGFYLCAWSVGFYEQYFGPGTRLTVT.